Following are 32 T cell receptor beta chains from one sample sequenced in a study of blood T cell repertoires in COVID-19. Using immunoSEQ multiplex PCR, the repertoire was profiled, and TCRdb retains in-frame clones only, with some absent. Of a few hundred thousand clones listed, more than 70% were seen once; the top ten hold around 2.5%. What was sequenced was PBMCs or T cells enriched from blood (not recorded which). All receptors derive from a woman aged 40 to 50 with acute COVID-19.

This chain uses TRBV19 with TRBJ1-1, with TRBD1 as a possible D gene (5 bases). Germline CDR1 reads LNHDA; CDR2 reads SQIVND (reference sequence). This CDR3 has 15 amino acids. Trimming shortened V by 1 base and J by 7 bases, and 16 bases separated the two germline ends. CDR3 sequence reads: CASSIVGGEGGEAFF. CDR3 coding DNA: TGTGCCAGTAGTATAGTGGGGGGAGAGGGTGGTGAAGCTTTCTTT.

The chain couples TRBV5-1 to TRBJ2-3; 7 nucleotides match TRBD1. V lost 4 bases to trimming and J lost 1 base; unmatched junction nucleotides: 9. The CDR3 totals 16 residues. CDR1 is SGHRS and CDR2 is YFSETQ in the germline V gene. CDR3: CASSPDRAPGTDTQYF. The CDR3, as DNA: TGCGCCAGCAGCCCCGACAGGGCCCCGGGCACAGATACGCAGTATTTT.

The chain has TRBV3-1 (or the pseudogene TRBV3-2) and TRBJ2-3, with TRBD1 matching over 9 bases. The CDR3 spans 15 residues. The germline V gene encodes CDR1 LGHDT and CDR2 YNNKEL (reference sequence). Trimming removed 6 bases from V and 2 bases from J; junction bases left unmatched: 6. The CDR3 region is CASRPGTGLTDTQYF. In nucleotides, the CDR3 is TGTGCCAGCAGACCCGGGACAGGGCTCACAGATACGCAGTATTTT.

The CDR3 DNA sequence: TGTGCCTGGAGAGTCAGGGGCAGGGGGCAAGAGACCCAGTACTTC. As protein: CAWRVRGRGQETQYF. The gene calls are TRBV30 and TRBJ2-5; 7 nucleotides agree with TRBD1. V shed 3 bases and J 2 bases; nucleotides not matched to a gene: 9. The CDR3 covers 15 residues. CDR1 is GTSNPN, CDR2 SVGIG, per germline (reference sequence).

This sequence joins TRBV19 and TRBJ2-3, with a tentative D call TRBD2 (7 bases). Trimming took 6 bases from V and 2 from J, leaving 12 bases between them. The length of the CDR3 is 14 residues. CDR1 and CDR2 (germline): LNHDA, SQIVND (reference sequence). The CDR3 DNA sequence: TGTGCCAGTAGAGGGGGGGGATACACAGATACGCAGTATTTT. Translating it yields CASRGGGYTDTQYF.

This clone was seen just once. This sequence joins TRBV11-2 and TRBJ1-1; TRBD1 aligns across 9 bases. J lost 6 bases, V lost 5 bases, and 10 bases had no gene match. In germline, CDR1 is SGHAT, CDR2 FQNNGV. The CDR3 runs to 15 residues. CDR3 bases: TGTGCCAGCAGCAAAACAGGGGGCGTTTCTGCTGAAGCTTTCTTT. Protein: CASSKTGGVSAEAFF.

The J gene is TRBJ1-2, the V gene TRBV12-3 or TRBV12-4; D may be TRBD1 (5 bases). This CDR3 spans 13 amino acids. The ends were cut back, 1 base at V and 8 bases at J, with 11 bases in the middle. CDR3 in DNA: TGTGCCAGCAGTTTAGGAAAGGGGTTGGGCTACACCTTC. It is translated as CASSLGKGLGYTF.

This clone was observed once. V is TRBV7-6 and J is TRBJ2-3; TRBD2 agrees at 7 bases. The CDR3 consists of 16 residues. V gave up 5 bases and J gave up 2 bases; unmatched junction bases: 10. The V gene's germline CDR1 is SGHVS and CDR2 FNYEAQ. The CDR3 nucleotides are TGTGCCAGCAGCCCCTCGACTAGCCACTCCACAGATACGCAGTATTTT. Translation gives CASSPSTSHSTDTQYF.

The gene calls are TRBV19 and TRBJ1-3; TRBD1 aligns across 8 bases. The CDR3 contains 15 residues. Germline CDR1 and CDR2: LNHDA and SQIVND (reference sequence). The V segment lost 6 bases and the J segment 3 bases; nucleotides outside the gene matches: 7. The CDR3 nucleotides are TGTGCCAGTAGAACTTCCGACAGGGGTGGAAACACCATATATTTT. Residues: CASRTSDRGGNTIYF. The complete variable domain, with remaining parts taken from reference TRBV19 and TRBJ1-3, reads DGGITQSPKYLFRKEGQNVTLSCEQNLNHDAMYWYRQDPGQGLRLIYYSQIVNDFQKGDIAEGYSVSREKKESFPLTVTSAQKNPTAFYLCASRTSDRGGNTIYFGEGSWLTVV.

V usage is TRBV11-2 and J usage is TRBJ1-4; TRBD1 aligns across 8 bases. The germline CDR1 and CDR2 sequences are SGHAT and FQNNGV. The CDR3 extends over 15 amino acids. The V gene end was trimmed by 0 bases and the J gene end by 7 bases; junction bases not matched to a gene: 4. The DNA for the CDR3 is TGTGCCAGCAGCTTAGATGGTACAGGGGGTGAAAAACTGTTTTTT. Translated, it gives CASSLDGTGGEKLFF.

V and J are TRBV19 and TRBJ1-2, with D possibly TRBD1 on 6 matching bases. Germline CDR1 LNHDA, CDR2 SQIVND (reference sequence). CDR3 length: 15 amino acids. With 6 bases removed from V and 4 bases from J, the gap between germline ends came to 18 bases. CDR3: CASREVGQSGYGYTF. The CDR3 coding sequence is TGTGCCAGTAGGGAGGTCGGACAGTCGGGCTATGGCTACACCTTC. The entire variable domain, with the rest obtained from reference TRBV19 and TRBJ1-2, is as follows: DGGITQSPKYLFRKEGQNVTLSCEQNLNHDAMYWYRQDPGQGLRLIYYSQIVNDFQKGDIAEGYSVSREKKESFPLTVTSAQKNPTAFYLCASREVGQSGYGYTFGSGTRLTVV.

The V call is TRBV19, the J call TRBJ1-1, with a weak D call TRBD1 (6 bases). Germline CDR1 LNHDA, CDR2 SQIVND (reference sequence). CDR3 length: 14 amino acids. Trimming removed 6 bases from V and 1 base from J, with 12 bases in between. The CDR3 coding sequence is TGTGCCAGTAGAATCCAGGGGTCGAACACTGAAGCTTTCTTT. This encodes CASRIQGSNTEAFF.

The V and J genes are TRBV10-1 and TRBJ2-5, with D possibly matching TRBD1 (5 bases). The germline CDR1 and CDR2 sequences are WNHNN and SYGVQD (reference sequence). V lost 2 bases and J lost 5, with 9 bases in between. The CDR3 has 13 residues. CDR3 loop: CASSEQPGETQYF. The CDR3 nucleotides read TGCGCCAGCAGTGAGCAACCAGGGGAGACCCAGTACTTC.

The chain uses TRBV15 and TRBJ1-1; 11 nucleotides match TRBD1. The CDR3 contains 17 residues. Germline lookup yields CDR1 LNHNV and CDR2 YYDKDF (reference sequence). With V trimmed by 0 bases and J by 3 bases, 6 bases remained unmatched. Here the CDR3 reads CATSRDYGTGGDTEAFF. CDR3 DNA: TGTGCCACCAGCAGAGACTACGGGACAGGGGGTGACACTGAAGCTTTCTTT.

The CDR3 nucleotides read TGTGCCAGCAGCTTCGGGAGATCACAAGAGACCCAGTACTTC. It is translated as CASSFGRSQETQYF. The rearrangement joins TRBV7-8 to TRBJ2-5, with D possibly matching TRBD2 (6 bases). V lost 3 bases to trimming and J lost 2 bases, with 10 bases between them. The CDR3 extends over 14 amino acids. Looked up from germline, CDR1 is SGHVS and CDR2 is FQNEAQ.

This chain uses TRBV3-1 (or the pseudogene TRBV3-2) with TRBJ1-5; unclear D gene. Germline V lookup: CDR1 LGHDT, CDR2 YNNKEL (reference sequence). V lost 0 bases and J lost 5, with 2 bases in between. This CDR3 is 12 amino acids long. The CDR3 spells CASSQDDQPQHF. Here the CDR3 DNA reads TGTGCCAGCAGCCAAGACGATCAGCCCCAGCATTTT.

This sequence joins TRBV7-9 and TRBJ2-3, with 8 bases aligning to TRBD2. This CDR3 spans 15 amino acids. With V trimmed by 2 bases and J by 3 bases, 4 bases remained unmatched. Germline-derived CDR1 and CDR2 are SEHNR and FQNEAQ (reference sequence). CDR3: CASSLMAGGTDTQYF. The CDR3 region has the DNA TGTGCCAGCAGCTTAATGGCGGGAGGAACAGATACGCAGTATTTT.

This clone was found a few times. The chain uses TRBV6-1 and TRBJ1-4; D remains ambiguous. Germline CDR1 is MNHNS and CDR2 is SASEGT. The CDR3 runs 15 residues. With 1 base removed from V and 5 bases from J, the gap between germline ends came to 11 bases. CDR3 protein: CASSEDPQLNEKLFF. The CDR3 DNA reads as TGTGCCAGCAGTGAAGATCCACAGCTGAATGAAAAACTGTTTTTT.

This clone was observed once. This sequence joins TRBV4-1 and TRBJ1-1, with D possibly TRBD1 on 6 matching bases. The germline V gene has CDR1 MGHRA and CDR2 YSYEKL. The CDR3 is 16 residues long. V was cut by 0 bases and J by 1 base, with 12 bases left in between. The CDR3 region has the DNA TGCGCCAGCAGCCAAGAGGGAAGGGGGAAGAACACTGAAGCTTTCTTT. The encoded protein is CASSQEGRGKNTEAFF.

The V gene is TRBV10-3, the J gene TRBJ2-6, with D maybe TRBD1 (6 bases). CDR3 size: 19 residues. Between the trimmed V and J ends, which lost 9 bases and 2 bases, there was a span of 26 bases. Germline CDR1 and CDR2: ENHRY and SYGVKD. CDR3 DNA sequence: TGTGCCATTAAACCGACGGCGACAGGATCCTTGGCTGGGGCCAACGTCCTGACTTTC. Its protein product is CAIKPTATGSLAGANVLTF.

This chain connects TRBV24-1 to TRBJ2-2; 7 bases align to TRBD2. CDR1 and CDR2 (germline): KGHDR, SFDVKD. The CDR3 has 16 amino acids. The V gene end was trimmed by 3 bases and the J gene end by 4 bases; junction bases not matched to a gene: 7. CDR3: CATSDKLARTTGELFF. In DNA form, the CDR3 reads TGTGCCACCAGTGATAAACTAGCGAGGACCACCGGGGAGCTGTTTTTT.

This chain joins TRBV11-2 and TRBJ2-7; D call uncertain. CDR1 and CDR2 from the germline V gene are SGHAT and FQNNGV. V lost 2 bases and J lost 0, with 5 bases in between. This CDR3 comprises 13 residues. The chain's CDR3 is CASSLPGSYEQYF. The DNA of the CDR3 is TGTGCCAGCAGCTTACCAGGCTCCTACGAGCAGTACTTC.

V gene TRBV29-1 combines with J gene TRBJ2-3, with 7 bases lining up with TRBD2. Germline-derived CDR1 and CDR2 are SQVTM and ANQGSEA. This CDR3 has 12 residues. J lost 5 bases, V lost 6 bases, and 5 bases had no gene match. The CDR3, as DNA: TGCAGCGTGCGGGAGACCCTAGATACGCAGTATTTT. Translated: CSVRETLDTQYF.

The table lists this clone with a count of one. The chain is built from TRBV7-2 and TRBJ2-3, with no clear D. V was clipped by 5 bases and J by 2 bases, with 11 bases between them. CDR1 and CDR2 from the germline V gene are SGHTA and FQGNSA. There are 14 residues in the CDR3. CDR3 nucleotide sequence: TGTGCCAGCAGCCCCCGCCGAGTCACAGATACGCAGTATTTT. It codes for CASSPRRVTDTQYF.

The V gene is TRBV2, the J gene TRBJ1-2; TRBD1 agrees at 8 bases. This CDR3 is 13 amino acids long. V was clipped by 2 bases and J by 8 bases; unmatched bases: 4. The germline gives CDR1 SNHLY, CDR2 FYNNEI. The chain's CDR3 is CASSETGGRGYTF. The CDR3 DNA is TGTGCCAGCAGTGAAACAGGGGGGAGAGGCTACACCTTC.

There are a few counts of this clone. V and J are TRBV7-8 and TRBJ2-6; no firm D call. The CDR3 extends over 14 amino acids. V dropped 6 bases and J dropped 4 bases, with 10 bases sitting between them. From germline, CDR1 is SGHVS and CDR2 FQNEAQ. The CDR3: CASRQDLGANVLTF. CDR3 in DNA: TGTGCCAGCAGGCAGGATTTAGGGGCCAACGTCCTGACTTTC.

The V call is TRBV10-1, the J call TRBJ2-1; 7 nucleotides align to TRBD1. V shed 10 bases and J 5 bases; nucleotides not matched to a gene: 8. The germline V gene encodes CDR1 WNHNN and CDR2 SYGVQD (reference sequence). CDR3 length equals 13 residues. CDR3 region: CATADRINNEQFF. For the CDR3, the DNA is TGCGCCACCGCGGACAGGATCAACAATGAGCAGTTCTTC.

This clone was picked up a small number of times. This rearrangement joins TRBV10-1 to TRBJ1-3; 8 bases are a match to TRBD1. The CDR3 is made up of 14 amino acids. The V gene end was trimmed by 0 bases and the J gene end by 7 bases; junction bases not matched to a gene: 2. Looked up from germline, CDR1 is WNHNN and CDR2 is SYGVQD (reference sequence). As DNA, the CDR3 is TGCGCCAGCAGTGAGTCGACAGGGGTCAACACCATATATTTT. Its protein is CASSESTGVNTIYF.

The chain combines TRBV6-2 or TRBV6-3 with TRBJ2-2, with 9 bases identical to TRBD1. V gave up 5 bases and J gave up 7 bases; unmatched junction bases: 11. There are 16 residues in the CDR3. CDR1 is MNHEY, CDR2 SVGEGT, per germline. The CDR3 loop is CASSPVGTGNFGELFF. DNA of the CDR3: TGTGCCAGCAGTCCAGTTGGGACAGGGAATTTCGGGGAGCTGTTTTTT.

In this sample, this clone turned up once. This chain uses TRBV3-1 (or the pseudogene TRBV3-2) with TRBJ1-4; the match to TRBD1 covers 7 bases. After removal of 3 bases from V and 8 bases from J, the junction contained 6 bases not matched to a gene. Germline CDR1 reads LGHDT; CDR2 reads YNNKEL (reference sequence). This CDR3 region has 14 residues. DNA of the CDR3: TGTGCCAGCAGCCATAGACAGGGTATCGAAAAACTGTTTTTT. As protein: CASSHRQGIEKLFF.

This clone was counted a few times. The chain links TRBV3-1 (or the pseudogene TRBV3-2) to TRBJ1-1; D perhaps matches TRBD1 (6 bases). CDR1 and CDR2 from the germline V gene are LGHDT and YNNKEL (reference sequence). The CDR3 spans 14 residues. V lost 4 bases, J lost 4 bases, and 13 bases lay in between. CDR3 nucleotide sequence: TGTGCCAGCAGCCCTGGGGTAGGGGGCACTGAAGCTTTCTTT. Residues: CASSPGVGGTEAFF.

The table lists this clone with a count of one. CDR3 in amino acids: CASRKAPGLAGQSYEQYV. The CDR3 DNA is TGTGCCAGCAGAAAGGCCCCGGGACTAGCGGGACAATCCTACGAGCAGTACGTC. The chain carries TRBV21-1 and TRBJ2-7; TRBD2 was called by the table and not checked on the DNA. TRBV21-1 represents a pseudogene. This CDR3 has 18 amino acids.